These 29 T cell receptor beta chains originate from one sample sequenced in a study of PD-1 blockade in classical Hodgkin lymphoma. After autologous stem cell transplantation all patients relapsed, and prior brentuximab vedotin exposure differed between cohorts. Sequenced by immunoSEQ multiplex PCR; TCRdb stores in-frame clones only, minus some. The table shows nearly 25,000 clones, with approximately 80% occurring only once. This specimen consisted of peripheral blood mononuclear cells (PBMCs), obtained at baseline. The receptors were sampled from a human donor with classical Hodgkin lymphoma.

V is TRBV6-1 and J is TRBJ2-7; TRBD1 matches at 10 bases. The ends lost 4 bases at V and 4 bases at J; junction bases unmatched: 10. From germline, CDR1 is MNHNS and CDR2 SASEGT. There are 16 residues in the CDR3. The CDR3 sequence is CASSGTGQGDKYEQYF. The CDR3 nucleotides are TGTGCCAGCAGTGGTACCGGACAGGGGGACAAGTACGAGCAGTACTTC.

CDR3 coding DNA: TGTGCCAGCAGGGTTCACAGGGGTGGGGGCTACACCTTC. The encoded protein is CASRVHRGGGYTF. This chain joins TRBV6-4 and TRBJ1-2, with TRBD1 identical over 7 bases. The CDR3 totals 13 residues. Losses at the gene ends were 6 bases for V and 8 bases for J; bases not matched to a gene: 9. Per germline, CDR1 MRHNA and CDR2 SNTAGT.

This clone was recorded only once. The chain joins TRBV11-2 to TRBJ1-2; D is possibly TRBD1 (6 bases). Germline V gives CDR1 SGHAT, CDR2 FQNNGV. The CDR3 loop spans 13 amino acids. Trimming removed 6 bases at V and 6 bases at J, with 14 bases between. In DNA form, the CDR3 reads TGTGCCAGCAGGCAAACAGGGATCGATGGCTACACCTTC. Residues: CASRQTGIDGYTF.

The chain is built from TRBV4-3 and TRBJ1-4, with no clear D. Germline loops: CDR1 LGHNA, CDR2 YSLEER. V was shortened by 0 bases and J by 8 bases, with 13 bases between the two germline ends. The CDR3 sequence is 15 residues long. CDR3 sequence (DNA): TGCGCCAGCAGCCAAGACAGAGGGATGGAAGAAAAACTGTTTTTT. Translated, it gives CASSQDRGMEEKLFF.

This clone is medium-sized within its sample. This sequence joins TRBV28 and TRBJ1-2, with D unclear. Germline values: CDR1 MDHEN, CDR2 SYDVKM. The length of the CDR3 is 11 residues. The CDR3, as DNA: TGTGCGGTGGGTTCGAAGGAGGGCTACACCTTC. Protein: CAVGSKEGYTF.

The chain joins TRBV27 to TRBJ2-2; D is unresolved. The CDR3 length is 12 residues. V lost 6 bases to trimming and J lost 6 bases, with 8 bases between them. Germline-derived CDR1 and CDR2 are MNHEY and SMNVEV (reference sequence). This CDR3 reads CASSPYSGELFF. Here the CDR3 DNA reads TGTGCCAGCAGCCCGTACTCCGGGGAGCTGTTTTTT.

This chain uses TRBV7-6 with TRBJ2-3; TRBD1 is a possible D gene (6 bases). Looked up from germline, CDR1 is SGHVS and CDR2 is FNYEAQ. The CDR3 sequence is 16 residues long. V lost 1 base, J lost 2 bases, and 13 bases lay in between. The DNA of the CDR3 is TGTGCCAGCAGCTTAGTGCCCCACAGGGACACAGATACGCAGTATTTT. It codes for CASSLVPHRDTDTQYF. The entire variable domain, with the rest obtained from reference TRBV7-6 and TRBJ2-3, is as follows: GAGVSQSPRYKVTKRGQDVALRCDPISGHVSLYWYRQALGQGPEFLTYFNYEAQQDKSGLPNDRFSAERPEGSISTLTIQRTEQRDSAMYRCASSLVPHRDTDTQYFGPGTRLTVL.

There are a few counts of this clone. This chain uses TRBV2 with TRBJ2-2, with TRBD2 identical over 9 bases. CDR1 and CDR2 from the germline V gene are SNHLY and FYNNEI. The trim removed 4 bases at V and 9 bases at J, leaving 12 bases unmatched. The CDR3 is 16 amino acids. The CDR3 coding sequence is TGTGCCAGCAGTGCCGAGCGGGGGGTAACCGGGCGGGAGCTGTTTTTT. This sequence encodes CASSAERGVTGRELFF.

The chain uses TRBV5-4 and TRBJ2-7; D not certain. This CDR3 has 14 residues. Between the trimmed V and J ends, which lost 0 bases and 0 bases, there was a span of 7 bases. Germline loops: CDR1 SGHNT, CDR2 YYREEE (reference sequence). The chain's CDR3 is CASSLAGPSYEQYF. The CDR3 DNA follows: TGTGCCAGCAGCTTGGCAGGTCCCTCCTACGAGCAGTACTTC.

This rearrangement joins TRBV27 to TRBJ2-7, with 9 positions matching TRBD1. Trimming removed 6 bases from V and 3 bases from J; junction bases left unmatched: 9. The CDR3 loop spans 15 amino acids. The germline V gene encodes CDR1 MNHEY and CDR2 SMNVEV (reference sequence). CDR3 sequence: CASSSRRDRDYEQYF. CDR3 nucleotide sequence: TGTGCCAGCAGCTCGCGCCGGGACAGGGACTACGAGCAGTACTTC.

This sequence joins TRBV7-6 and TRBJ2-3; tentatively, D is TRBD1 or TRBD2 (5 bases each). Between the trimmed V and J ends, which lost 5 bases and 5 bases, there was a span of 20 bases. The CDR3 consists of 16 residues. The germline V gene has CDR1 SGHVS and CDR2 FNYEAQ. CDR3: CASSPEAQGWIDTQYF. CDR3 nucleotides: TGTGCCAGCAGCCCGGAGGCCCAGGGATGGATAGATACGCAGTATTTT.

This clone was detected once. This sequence joins TRBV5-6 and TRBJ2-7; D might be TRBD2 (7 bases). The CDR3 totals 16 residues. Germline V gene lookup returns CDR1 SGHDT and CDR2 YYEEEE. V lost 1 base and J lost 7, with 21 bases in between. The CDR3 region has the DNA TGTGCCAGCAGCTTGTATGGGGGGGCCGGGATTCGAGAGCAGTACTTC. Translation gives CASSLYGGAGIREQYF.

The chain uses TRBV9 and TRBJ2-3; 13 nucleotides agree with TRBD2. The CDR3 loop spans 16 amino acids. The V and J ends lost 4 bases and 5 bases, in that order; junction bases with no gene match: 7. CDR1 is SGDLS, CDR2 YYNGEE, per germline. The CDR3 DNA sequence: TGTGCCAGCAGCATCACTAGCGGGGGGGCTATAGATACGCAGTATTTT. Translation gives CASSITSGGAIDTQYF.

This clone occurred a few times. The V and J genes are TRBV19 and TRBJ2-7, with D perhaps TRBD1 (5 bases). This CDR3 has 14 amino acids. Trimming left V 5 bases short and J 1 base short, with 12 bases between. The germline V gene encodes CDR1 LNHDA and CDR2 SQIVND (reference sequence). Here the CDR3 reads CASSQAGSSYEQYF. The CDR3 DNA sequence: TGTGCCAGTAGTCAGGCAGGGTCTTCCTACGAGCAGTACTTC.

The chain employs TRBV5-6 and TRBJ1-1, with D maybe TRBD1 (5 bases). The length of the CDR3 is 13 residues. Germline V gene lookup returns CDR1 SGHDT and CDR2 YYEEEE. Between the trimmed V and J ends, which lost 2 bases and 5 bases, there was a span of 10 bases. Written as DNA, the CDR3 is TGTGCCAGCAGCTTCGGGGGTCAAACTGAAGCTTTCTTT. It translates to CASSFGGQTEAFF.

J is TRBJ1-2 and V is TRBV7-9; D remains ambiguous. CDR1 is SEHNR and CDR2 is FQNEAQ in the germline V gene (reference sequence). This CDR3 contains 13 residues. The V and J ends lost 1 base and 4 bases respectively, with 7 bases between them. The CDR3, as DNA: TGTGCCAGCAGCTTAGGTGAGATCTATGGCTACACCTTC. Translated: CASSLGEIYGYTF.

The chain employs TRBV6-6 and TRBJ1-1, with no clear D. CDR3 length equals 12 residues. Germline V lookup: CDR1 MNHNY, CDR2 SVGAGI (reference sequence). Trimming took off 6 bases at V and 1 base at J, with 6 bases between the two ends. CDR3 in amino acids: CASSVKNTEAFF. The CDR3 nucleotides are TGTGCCAGCAGCGTCAAGAACACTGAAGCTTTCTTT.

The chain uses TRBV5-6 and TRBJ2-7; D is uncertain. The CDR3 contains 17 residues. V was trimmed by 3 bases and J by 1 base, leaving 20 bases between them. CDR1 is SGHDT, CDR2 YYEEEE, per germline. CDR3 sequence reads: CASSSLSVTLISYEQYF. The CDR3 DNA reads as TGTGCCAGCAGCTCCCTAAGTGTGACACTAATTTCCTACGAGCAGTACTTC. Supplemented by reference TRBV5-6 and TRBJ2-7, the full variable domain reads DAGVTQSPTHLIKTRGQQVTLRCSPKSGHDTVSWYQQALGQGPQFIFQYYEEEERQRGNFPDRFSGHQFPNYSSELNVNALLLGDSALYLCASSSLSVTLISYEQYFGPGTRLTVT.

This chain connects TRBV6-6 to TRBJ2-7, with D perhaps TRBD1 (7 bases). CDR1 is MNHNY, CDR2 SVGAGI, per germline (reference sequence). This CDR3 has 15 residues. Trimming shortened V by 5 bases and J by 6 bases, and 20 bases separated the two germline ends. This chain's CDR3 is CASSKGTRGVVEQYF. The CDR3 coding sequence is TGTGCCAGCAGTAAAGGGACCAGGGGGGTAGTCGAGCAGTACTTC.

The chain is built from TRBV5-6 and TRBJ1-4; TRBD1 matches 9 bases. Germline V gene data show CDR1 as SGHDT and CDR2 as YYEEEE. V lost 4 bases, J lost 10 bases, and 2 bases stayed unmatched. This CDR3 contains 12 residues. The CDR3 protein is CASSRGQGKLFF. In DNA form, the CDR3 reads TGTGCCAGCAGCCGGGGACAGGGAAAACTGTTTTTT. The whole variable domain, filled in from reference TRBV5-6 and TRBJ1-4, reads DAGVTQSPTHLIKTRGQQVTLRCSPKSGHDTVSWYQQALGQGPQFIFQYYEEEERQRGNFPDRFSGHQFPNYSSELNVNALLLGDSALYLCASSRGQGKLFFGSGTQLSVL.

The sample holds one count of this clone. The chain joins TRBV7-2 to TRBJ2-7, with D possibly matching TRBD2 (5 bases). The CDR3 is 15 amino acids. Per germline, CDR1 SGHTA and CDR2 FQGNSA. With 1 base removed from V and 0 bases from J, the gap between germline ends came to 10 bases. This CDR3 reads CASSLVTGSSYEQYF. DNA for the CDR3: TGTGCCAGCAGCTTAGTGACGGGGAGCTCCTACGAGCAGTACTTC.

The genes are TRBV19 and TRBJ2-1, with 8 positions matching TRBD2. The germline gives CDR1 LNHDA, CDR2 SQIVND (reference sequence). V gave up 1 base and J gave up 8 bases; unmatched junction bases: 4. The CDR3 totals 14 residues. This CDR3 is CASSIAGGNDEQFF. The CDR3 DNA sequence: TGTGCCAGTAGTATAGCGGGGGGGAACGATGAGCAGTTCTTC.

CDR3 nucleotides: TGTGCCAGCAGTATTCGACGGCCGGGACAGGTCCCCTACGAGCAGTACTTC. As protein: CASSIRRPGQVPYEQYF. The chain couples TRBV7-6 to TRBJ2-7; 8 bases agree with TRBD1. This CDR3 is 17 amino acids long. The J segment lost 2 bases and the V segment lost 6 bases, leaving 15 bases of the junction unmatched. Germline V gene sequence: CDR1 SGHVS, CDR2 FNYEAQ.

V and J are TRBV5-1 and TRBJ2-7; 7 bases map to TRBD1. Germline CDR1 reads SGHRS; CDR2 reads YFSETQ. The CDR3 extends over 14 amino acids. The V segment lost 0 bases and the J segment 2 bases; nucleotides outside the gene matches: 2. The CDR3 sequence is CASSLGTGTYEQYF. In nucleotides, the CDR3 is TGCGCCAGCAGCTTGGGGACAGGAACCTACGAGCAGTACTTC.

Only a few counts were recorded for this clone. This chain's CDR3 is CASSLGNRDSPLHF. CDR3 bases: TGCGCCAGCAGCTTGGGAAACAGGGATTCACCCCTCCACTTT. The V gene is TRBV5-1, the J gene TRBJ1-6, with a tentative D call TRBD1 (6 bases). Per the germline V gene, CDR1 is SGHRS and CDR2 is YFSETQ. This CDR3 spans 14 amino acids. The V end was cut by 0 bases, the J end by 8 bases, with 9 bases between.

The chain carries TRBV7-2 and TRBJ2-3, with 9 positions matching TRBD1. V gave up 5 bases and J gave up 4 bases; unmatched junction bases: 10. The CDR3 is 16 amino acids. Germline V gene lookup returns CDR1 SGHTA and CDR2 FQGNSA. CDR3 DNA: TGTGCCAGCAGCGATGGACAGGGGCTAGGGGCAGATACGCAGTATTTT. Translating gives CASSDGQGLGADTQYF.

This clone came up once. The rearrangement joins TRBV11-2 to TRBJ1-6; D not resolved. V lost 1 base and J 2 bases, leaving 0 bases between the germline ends. CDR3 length equals 13 residues. Germline loops: CDR1 SGHAT, CDR2 FQNNGV. CDR3 sequence (DNA): TGTGCCAGCAGCTTAGCCTATAATTCACCCCTCCACTTT. Translation gives CASSLAYNSPLHF.

The chain couples TRBV6-6 to TRBJ2-2; D is unclear. V lost 2 bases, J lost 4 bases, and 11 bases lay in between. The germline V gene has CDR1 MNHNY and CDR2 SVGAGI (reference sequence). This CDR3 region has 15 residues. CDR3 sequence reads: CASSYTATSTGELFF. The CDR3 DNA sequence: TGTGCCAGCAGTTACACAGCCACGAGCACCGGGGAGCTGTTTTTT.

The chain recombines TRBV14 with TRBJ1-3; no reliable D call. The CDR3 is 15 residues long. Trimming pared 2 bases from V and 0 bases from J, leaving 8 bases between. CDR1 is SGHDN and CDR2 is FVKESK in the germline V gene. The CDR3 bases are TGTGCCAGCAGCCAACGTCAGAACTCTGGAAACACCATATATTTT. This encodes CASSQRQNSGNTIYF.